A single sample is the source of the 17 T cell receptor beta chains below, sequenced in a study of blood T cell repertoires in COVID-19. The repertoire was sequenced with immunoSEQ multiplex PCR; TCRdb's copy has only in-frame clones and lacks some. The sample has some 350,000 clones, about 88% seen once. The sequencing sample was made of PBMCs or T cells enriched from blood (not recorded which). These receptors originate from a woman aged 30 to 39 who had recovered from COVID-19.

This chain joins TRBV28 and TRBJ1-2; D gene unclear. This CDR3 has 13 residues. Germline CDR1 and CDR2: MDHEN and SYDVKM. The V end was cut by 6 bases, the J end by 4 bases, with 12 bases between. In DNA form, the CDR3 reads TGTGCCAGCAGGTCAGGCCTTACCTATGGCTACACCTTC. Protein product: CASRSGLTYGYTF.

J is TRBJ2-2 and V is TRBV6-4; 8 nucleotides match TRBD1. CDR1 and CDR2 from the germline V gene are MRHNA and SNTAGT. The V and J ends lost 8 bases and 1 base, in that order; junction bases with no gene match: 0. The CDR3 extends over 13 amino acids. The CDR3 DNA is TGTGCCAGCGGACAGGGGAACACCGGGGAGCTGTTTTTT. Translating it yields CASGQGNTGELFF.

The rearrangement links TRBV3-1 (or the pseudogene TRBV3-2) to TRBJ1-4; the D gene is possibly TRBD1 (5 bases). The CDR3 has 14 residues. V was clipped by 3 bases and J by 4 bases, with 9 bases between them. The germline V gene has CDR1 LGHDT and CDR2 YNNKEL (reference sequence). The CDR3 loop is CASSHGQINEKLFF. Written as DNA, the CDR3 is TGTGCCAGCAGCCATGGACAAATTAATGAAAAACTGTTTTTT.

The chain couples TRBV28 to TRBJ1-2; no definite D call. The CDR3 consists of 13 residues. The V end was cut by 3 bases, the J end by 8 bases, with 13 bases between. The V gene's germline CDR1 is MDHEN and CDR2 SYDVKM. Here the CDR3 reads CASSFSRTGGYTF. DNA of the CDR3: TGTGCCAGCAGTTTTTCCCGAACCGGGGGCTACACCTTC.

This clone has a handful of counts. The V and J genes are TRBV5-4 and TRBJ2-1; 9 bases fit TRBD2. The CDR3 length is 15 residues. Trimming took 4 bases from V and 6 from J; bases not matched to a gene: 8. Germline V gives CDR1 SGHNT, CDR2 YYREEE (reference sequence). The CDR3 DNA sequence: TGTGCCAGCAGCCCGGAGGCTAGCGGGACCAATGAGCAGTTCTTC. Encoded protein: CASSPEASGTNEQFF.

The chain has TRBV4-1 and TRBJ1-1; 8 bases match TRBD1. V was pared by 3 bases and J by 4 bases, with 7 bases of the junction left unmatched. The length of the CDR3 is 15 residues. From germline, CDR1 is MGHRA and CDR2 YSYEKL. The CDR3 DNA is TGCGCCAGCAGCCAGCCGACTACAGGGGGCACTGAAGCTTTCTTT. Translation: CASSQPTTGGTEAFF.

The rearrangement uses TRBV5-1 and TRBJ2-7; 7 bases line up with TRBD2. This CDR3 contains 13 residues. The V and J ends lost 1 base and 6 bases, in that order; junction bases with no gene match: 4. In germline, CDR1 is SGHRS, CDR2 YFSETQ. DNA for the CDR3: TGCGCCAGCAGCTTGCCATCGGGGGGCGAGCAGTACTTC. Translated, it gives CASSLPSGGEQYF.

This clone was found once. The V gene is TRBV2, the J gene TRBJ2-3; TRBD1 aligns across 7 bases. The V gene end was trimmed by 10 bases and the J gene end by 4 bases; junction bases not matched to a gene: 8. The CDR3 extends over 13 amino acids. CDR1 and CDR2 from the germline V gene are SNHLY and FYNNEI. The CDR3 loop is CATHGQGADTQYF. The CDR3 nucleotides are TGTGCCACTCACGGTCAGGGGGCAGATACGCAGTATTTT.

J is TRBJ1-2 and V is TRBV7-9; D call uncertain. The CDR3 length is 13 residues. With 3 bases removed from V and 0 bases from J, the gap between germline ends came to 5 bases. From germline, CDR1 is SEHNR and CDR2 FQNEAQ (reference sequence). The CDR3 sequence is CASSFEANYGYTF. The CDR3 DNA reads as TGTGCCAGCAGCTTTGAGGCTAACTATGGCTACACCTTC.

The chain joins TRBV6-5 to TRBJ1-3; TRBD1 matches at 7 bases. V shed 6 bases, J shed 0 bases, and the junction held 2 bases outside the gene matches. The germline V gene has CDR1 MNHEY and CDR2 SVGAGI. The CDR3 sequence is 14 residues long. DNA of the CDR3: TGTGCCAGCAGGGGACAGTTCTCTGGAAACACCATATATTTT. Amino acids: CASRGQFSGNTIYF.

V gene TRBV5-4 combines with J gene TRBJ1-2; D uncertain. This CDR3 is built from 17 residues. CDR1 and CDR2 (germline): SGHNT, YYREEE (reference sequence). Trimming pared 3 bases from V and 8 bases from J, leaving 26 bases between. The CDR3 DNA reads as TGTGCCAGCAGCTCTTCCCCGGGAACAGCCCTTTCCTACGGCTACACCTTC. This translates into CASSSSPGTALSYGYTF.

This chain joins TRBV27 and TRBJ2-2, with D possibly matching TRBD2 (5 bases). This CDR3 region has 12 residues. V lost 10 bases and J lost 3, with 9 bases in between. Germline lookup yields CDR1 MNHEY and CDR2 SMNVEV (reference sequence). The CDR3 nucleotides read TGTGCCATTCGGGATTACACCGGGGAGCTGTTTTTT. Its protein is CAIRDYTGELFF.

The chain links TRBV7-2 to TRBJ1-4; 10 bases match TRBD1. Germline values: CDR1 SGHTA, CDR2 FQGNSA. Trimming removed 1 base from V and 7 bases from J; junction bases left unmatched: 12. This CDR3 is 18 amino acids long. CDR3 region: CASSLDAIGTGVGEKLFF. The CDR3 region has the DNA TGTGCCAGCAGCTTAGATGCTATCGGGACAGGGGTGGGTGAAAAACTGTTTTTT. The full variable domain, its missing parts supplied by reference TRBV7-2 and TRBJ1-4, is GAGVSQSPSNKVTEKGKDVELRCDPISGHTALYWYRQSLGQGLEFLIYFQGNSAPDKSGLPSDRFSAERTGGSVSTLTIQRTQQEDSAVYLCASSLDAIGTGVGEKLFFGSGTQLSVL.

The V call is TRBV6-2 or TRBV6-3, the J call TRBJ2-3, with TRBD2 identical over 7 bases. Germline trimming cut 0 bases from V and 6 bases from J; bases unmatched to any gene: 9. Germline V gene lookup returns CDR1 MNHEY and CDR2 SVGEGT. This CDR3 comprises 16 residues. CDR3 coding DNA: TGTGCCAGCAGTTACTCTCGCCTAGCGGTCCCCGATACGCAGTATTTT. Encoded protein: CASSYSRLAVPDTQYF.

The chain joins TRBV6-1 to TRBJ1-1; no clear D. This CDR3 region has 18 residues. Germline assignment: CDR1 MNHNS and CDR2 SASEGT. Trimming took 4 bases from V and 0 from J, leaving 21 bases between them. The CDR3 DNA reads as TGTGCCAGCAGTGGAAGCTGGCGGCCACCCACCATGAACACTGAAGCTTTCTTT. Translated: CASSGSWRPPTMNTEAFF.

The chain uses TRBV7-9 and TRBJ1-1; 7 nucleotides agree with TRBD1. The CDR3 loop spans 15 amino acids. J lost 3 bases, V lost 1 base, and 5 bases had no gene match. Germline loops: CDR1 SEHNR, CDR2 FQNEAQ (reference sequence). The CDR3 loop is CASSLGTGDDTEAFF. The CDR3 DNA is TGTGCCAGCAGCTTAGGTACAGGGGATGACACTGAAGCTTTCTTT.

V gene TRBV5-6 combines with J gene TRBJ1-1, with D unresolved. CDR3 length equals 14 residues. Germline V CDR1 and CDR2: SGHDT, YYEEEE. The ends were cut back, 4 bases at V and 0 bases at J, with 10 bases in the middle. The CDR3 sequence: CASSMGVMNTEAFF. Here the CDR3 DNA reads TGTGCCAGCAGCATGGGAGTCATGAACACTGAAGCTTTCTTT.